This T cell receptor beta chain was sequenced during a study of blood T cell repertoires in COVID-19. At least ten counts were recorded for this clone. Germline CDR1 reads MRHNA; CDR2 reads SNTAGT. The junction had 6 bases not matched to a gene; V was cut back by 6 bases and J by 1 base. This CDR3 comprises 15 residues. Profiling relied on immunoSEQ multiplex PCR, and the TCRdb table lists in-frame clones only, not all of them. The sample has fewer than 250,000 clones, 82% seen once. This chain uses TRBV6-4 with TRBJ1-5, with 7 bases identical to TRBD1. The sequence was collected from a woman in her 70s with acute or convalescent COVID-19. Sequencing was done on a sample of peripheral blood. The CDR3 sequence: CASSHDRVSNQPQHF. Written as DNA, the CDR3 is TGTGCCAGCAGCCACGACAGGGTCAGCAATCAGCCCCAGCATTTT.